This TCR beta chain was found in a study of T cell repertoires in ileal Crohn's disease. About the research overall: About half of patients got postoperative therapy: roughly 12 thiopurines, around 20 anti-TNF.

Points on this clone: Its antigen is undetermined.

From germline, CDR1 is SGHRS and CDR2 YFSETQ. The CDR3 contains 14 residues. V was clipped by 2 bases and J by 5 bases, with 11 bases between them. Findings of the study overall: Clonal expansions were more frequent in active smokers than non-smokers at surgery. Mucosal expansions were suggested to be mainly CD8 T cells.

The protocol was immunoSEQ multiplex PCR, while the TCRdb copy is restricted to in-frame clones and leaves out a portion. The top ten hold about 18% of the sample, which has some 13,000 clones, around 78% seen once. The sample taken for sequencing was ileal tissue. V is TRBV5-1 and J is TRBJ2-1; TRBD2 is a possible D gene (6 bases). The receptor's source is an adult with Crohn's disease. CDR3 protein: CASSLPSVHNEQFF. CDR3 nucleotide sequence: TGCGCCAGCAGCTTACCTAGCGTCCACAATGAGCAGTTCTTC.